A single sample gave rise to the 7 T cell receptor beta chains below, sequenced in a study of T cell responses to AZD1222 COVID-19 vaccine (dated by TCRdb to the early 2020s). Libraries were prepared through the immunoSEQ multiplex PCR assay. In TCRdb, the immuneACCESS table is reduced to in-frame sequences with V and J assigned. These tables do not hold every clone; where another copy was compared, an unresolved V gene accounts for under half, and the others remain unexplained. For this sample the table gives tens of thousands of clones, of which around three quarters were detected only once. About 3.8% of the sample is taken by the ten largest. The time point label of this sample denotes: baseline before first vaccination. Source: peripheral blood, taken on day 0 of AZD1222 vaccination. The source is an adult in good health.

CDR3 nucleotides: TGTGCCAGCAGCGCCGGACGGGGAGGGGAGACCCAGTACTTC. It is translated as CASSAGRGGETQYF. The J gene is TRBJ2-5, the V gene TRBV2; 7 nucleotides agree with TRBD2. The CDR3 length is 14 residues. V was pared by 6 bases and J by 5 bases, with 9 bases of the junction left unmatched. Germline V gene data show CDR1 as SNHLY and CDR2 as FYNNEI.

This clone has only a few counts. The genes are TRBV27 and TRBJ1-2; no clear D gene. The CDR3 sequence is 13 residues long. V was clipped by 5 bases and J by 9 bases, with 16 bases between them. Per germline, CDR1 MNHEY and CDR2 SMNVEV (reference sequence). The CDR3 nucleotides are TGTGCCAGCAGTCCCACTATGTACGGTAGCTACACCTTC. Its translation is CASSPTMYGSYTF.

The rearrangement joins TRBV6-5 to TRBJ1-5, with unresolved D. Trimming cost V 6 bases and J 3 bases, with 9 bases left between them. This CDR3 region has 13 residues. CDR1 is MNHEY, CDR2 SVGAGI, per germline. CDR3 in amino acids: CASRSGYNQPQHF. Written as DNA, the CDR3 is TGTGCCAGCAGGTCGGGTTACAATCAGCCCCAGCATTTT.

The rearrangement links TRBV3-1 (or the pseudogene TRBV3-2) to TRBJ2-7; D gene ambiguous. Germline lookup yields CDR1 LGHDT and CDR2 YNNKEL (reference sequence). The germline V and J ends were trimmed by 4 bases and 1 base, with 14 bases remaining between them. The CDR3 extends over 15 amino acids. Written as DNA, the CDR3 is TGTGCCAGCAGCCGTGGAGATCCCGGGTCCTACGAGCAGTACTTC. Its protein is CASSRGDPGSYEQYF.

The gene calls are TRBV7-2 and TRBJ1-2; maybe TRBD1 (6 bases). The CDR3 contains 13 residues. The V end was cut by 5 bases, the J end by 5 bases, with 12 bases between. Per the germline V gene, CDR1 is SGHTA and CDR2 is FQGNSA. As DNA, the CDR3 is TGTGCCAGCAGCCCCAACAGGGAGTATGGCTACACCTTC. Residues: CASSPNREYGYTF.

The chain links TRBV28 to TRBJ1-5; D perhaps matches TRBD1 (5 bases). The CDR3 runs to 12 residues. Germline lookup yields CDR1 MDHEN and CDR2 SYDVKM. V dropped 8 bases and J dropped 10 bases, with 15 bases sitting between them. In DNA, the CDR3 is TGTGCCAGCGGTGGCAGGGCGGAACCCCAGCATTTT. Its protein product is CASGGRAEPQHF.

The J gene is TRBJ1-5, the V gene TRBV14; a weak D match, TRBD1 (6 bases). This CDR3 is 20 amino acids long. V lost 2 bases and J 2 bases, leaving 25 bases between the germline ends. CDR1 is SGHDN and CDR2 is FVKESK in the germline V gene. The DNA of the CDR3 is TGTGCCAGCAGCCAACGAACGAGCCGCACAGAGGGGGGCGGCAATCAGCCCCAGCATTTT. Protein product: CASSQRTSRTEGGGNQPQHF.